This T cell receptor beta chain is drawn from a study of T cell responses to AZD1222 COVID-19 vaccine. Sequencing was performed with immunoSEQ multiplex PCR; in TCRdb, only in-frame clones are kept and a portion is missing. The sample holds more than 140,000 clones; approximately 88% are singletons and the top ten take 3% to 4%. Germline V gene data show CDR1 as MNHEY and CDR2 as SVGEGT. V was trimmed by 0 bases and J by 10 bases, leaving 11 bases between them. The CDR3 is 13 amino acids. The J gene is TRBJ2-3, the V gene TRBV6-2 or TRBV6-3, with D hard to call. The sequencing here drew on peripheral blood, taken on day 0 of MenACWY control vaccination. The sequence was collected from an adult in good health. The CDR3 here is CASSYSQGFAQYF. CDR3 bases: TGTGCCAGCAGTTACTCTCAAGGATTTGCGCAGTATTTT.